Described below is a single T cell receptor beta chain sequence and its context. Noted treatment: oral pan-JAK inhibitor, 5-10 mg twice daily. From alopecia areata patients, lesional scalp punch biopsies and peripheral blood were collected. The sample originates from a study of CD8+ T cells in alopecia areata. Trimming stripped 3 bases from V and 0 bases from J, with 3 bases between. Germline CDR1 is LNHDA and CDR2 is SQIVND (reference sequence). CDR3 length: 13 residues. cDNA prepared by RNA extraction and subsequent reverse transcription served as the template for sequencing. Measured with immunoSEQ multiplex PCR; TCRdb has only the in-frame clones, and not every one. The sample gives approximately 140,000 clones, 80% to 90% of which show up once; more than 20% is in the top ten.

This sequence originates from a human donor with alopecia areata. The sample consisted of CD8+ T cells sorted from blood, taken at week 4, from a patient treated with tofacitinib. The chain has TRBV19 and TRBJ1-5; no reliable D call. CDR3 sequence (DNA): TGTGCCAGTAGTATGACTAGCAATCAGCCCCAGCATTTT. Translation gives CASSMTSNQPQHF.